The present T cell receptor (beta chain) was sequenced within a study of blood T cells in healthy people across ages. A second roughly 7 to 12 cycle PCR used barcoded and J-beta primers. TCRdb reanalysed the 5' RACE reads using MiXCR and keeps one entry per CDR3 protein. The repertoire has about a million distinct CDR3 sequences, roughly two fifths of them found once; the top ten carry around 13%. CDR3 size: 17 residues. V shed 5 bases and J 5 bases; nucleotides not matched to a gene: 13. Germline-derived CDR1 and CDR2 are SGHTA and FQGNSA. Every donor gave around 10 milliliters of peripheral blood. The chain uses TRBV7-2 and TRBJ2-3; 10 bases are shared with TRBD2. The source material was blood. This clonotype was sampled from a man younger than 30 in good health. The CDR3 DNA reads TGTGCCAGCAGCACGCACCCGAATAGCGGGGGGTTAGATACGCAGTATTTT. It encodes CASSTHPNSGGLDTQYF.